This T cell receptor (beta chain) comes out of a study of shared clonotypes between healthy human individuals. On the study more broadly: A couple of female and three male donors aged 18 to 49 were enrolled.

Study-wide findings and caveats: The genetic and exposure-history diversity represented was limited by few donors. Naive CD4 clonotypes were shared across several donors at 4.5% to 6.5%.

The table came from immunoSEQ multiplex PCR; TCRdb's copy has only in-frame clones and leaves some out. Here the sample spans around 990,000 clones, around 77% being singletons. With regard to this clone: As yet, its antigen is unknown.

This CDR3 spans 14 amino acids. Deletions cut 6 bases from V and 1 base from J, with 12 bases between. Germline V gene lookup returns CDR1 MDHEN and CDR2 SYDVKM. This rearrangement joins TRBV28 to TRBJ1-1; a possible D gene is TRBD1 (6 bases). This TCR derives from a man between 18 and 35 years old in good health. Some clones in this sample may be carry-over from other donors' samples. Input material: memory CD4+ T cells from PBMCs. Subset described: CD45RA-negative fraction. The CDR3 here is CASSQPGQNTEAFF. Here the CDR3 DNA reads TGTGCCAGCAGCCAACCGGGACAGAACACTGAAGCTTTCTTT.